These 22 T cell receptor delta chains were all obtained from the same sample, sequenced in a study of γδ T cells in repeated Plasmodium falciparum infection. Flow sorting of PBMC yielded separate Vgamma9/Vdelta2+ and Vdelta2-negative gammadelta T cell populations for bulk repertoire analysis. TCRdb reapplied CATT to the multiplex PCR reads. The sample lists approximately 53,000 delta-chain clones; 1.7% were seen once. Sequenced input: gamma-delta T cells from blood. All receptors come from a pool of human donors (malaria-infected and uninfected, not separated).

This clone was seen ten or more times. A much larger clone lies one base from this, so it may be a read error. The same CDR3 arises from other DNA sequences in this sample as well. V usage is TRDV1 and J usage is TRDJ1; 11 bases map to TRDD3. From germline, CDR1 is TSWWSYY and CDR2 QGS. This CDR3 spans 23 amino acids. CDR3 residues: CALGRPTTYSRIWGIHQEGKLIF. In DNA form, the CDR3 reads TGTGCTCTTGGGAGACCGACTACCTACTCAAGGATCTGGGGGATACACCAAGAGGGTAAACTTATCTTT.

By share of the sample, this clone is medium-sized. Other DNA sequences within the sample encode an identical CDR3. The chain uses TRDV2 and TRDJ1, with 8 bases lining up with TRDD3. V shed 4 bases and J 1 base; nucleotides not matched to a gene: 19. The CDR3 contains 19 residues. The germline gives CDR1 GEAIGNYY, CDR2 EKD. CDR3 in DNA: TGTGCCTGTGATGGTGTGGTGGGATACGAACTGGGTCTCACCGATAAACTCATCTTT. Translated: CACDGVVGYELGLTDKLIF.

Notes on this clone: The protein TCRdb gives is from a much larger clone and does not agree with this DNA's translation at residue 6, likely a read error; the protein shown here comes from the DNA. V usage is TRDV1 and J usage is TRDJ1; possibly TRDD3 for D (6 bases). This CDR3 is built from 22 residues. Germline V gives CDR1 TSWWSYY, CDR2 QGS. With 3 bases removed from V and 2 bases from J, the gap between germline ends came to 34 bases. Written as DNA, the CDR3 is TGTGCTCTTGGGGACTATCACTACTTCTTTCACTGGGCCGCCCTCCGTACCGATAAACTCATCTTT. Its translation is CALGDYHYFFHWAALRTDKLIF.

As to this clone: A far larger clone is just one base off, so this is likely a read error. Distinct nucleotide sequences in the sample also encode this CDR3. The chain carries TRDV1 and TRDJ1; D is ambiguous. CDR3 size: 16 residues. From germline, CDR1 is TSWWSYY and CDR2 QGS. CDR3 sequence (DNA): TGTGCTCTTGGGGATCCTCTACTTACGGGGCTCGATAAACTCATCTTC. Translating it yields CALGDPLLTGLDKLIF.

This clone appeared many times. A clone one base away is much larger, so this may be a read error. This specimen includes other DNA sequences encoding the same CDR3. The chain recombines TRDV1 with TRDJ2, with 11 bases aligning to TRDD3. The J gene, absent from TCRdb, was called here by matching the DNA to germline. This CDR3 contains 22 residues. Per germline, CDR1 TSWWSYY and CDR2 QGS. V shed 3 bases, J shed 2 bases, and the junction held 20 bases outside the gene matches. The CDR3 loop reads CALGDPRYWGIRRLGLTAQLFF. The CDR3 DNA reads TGTGCTCTTGGGGACCCTCGCTACTGGGGGATAAGAAGGCTAGGGTTGACAGCACAACTCTTCTTT.

This clone was observed a few times. For this DNA, TCRdb reports the protein of a much larger clone, which diverges at residue 5, most likely from a read error; the protein presented here is translated directly from the DNA. The chain employs TRDV1 and TRDJ1, with unresolved D. Germline CDR1 reads TSWWSYY; CDR2 reads QGS. The CDR3 has 17 residues. The V gene lost 5 bases and the J gene lost 0 bases, with 19 bases spanning the gap. CDR3 protein: CALGIQPPASYTDKLIF. In nucleotides, the CDR3 is TGTGCTCTTGGGATACAGCCTCCCGCCTCGTACACCGATAAACTCATCTTT.

This clone came up many times. For this DNA, TCRdb reports the protein of a much larger clone, which diverges at residue 5, most likely from a read error; the protein presented here is translated directly from the DNA. The V and J genes are TRDV1 and TRDJ1, with D hard to call. Germline V gene sequence: CDR1 TSWWSYY, CDR2 QGS. V gave up 7 bases and J gave up 4 bases, with 7 bases separating them. The CDR3 loop spans 11 amino acids. The CDR3 DNA sequence: TGTGCTCTTGACATGTTCGATAAACTCATCTTT. This codes for CALDMFDKLIF.

There are many counts of this clone. A read error likely explains this, since a far larger clone differs by one base. The sample holds other DNA sequences that translate to the same CDR3. The rearrangement links TRDV1 to TRDJ1; the match to TRDD3 covers 12 bases. Germline loops: CDR1 TSWWSYY, CDR2 QGS. This CDR3 is built from 20 residues. The DNA of the CDR3 is TGTGCTCTTGGGGAACAGGAGAGGATTCTACTGGGGGATACTTCAGATAAGCTCATCTTT. Its protein is CALGEQERILLGDTSDKLIF.

In the case of this clone: The protein held in TCRdb is that of a much larger clone and does not match this DNA's translation at residue 6, likely because of a read error; the protein shown is translated from the DNA. V is TRDV3 and J is TRDJ1, with 12 bases aligning to TRDD3. The ends lost 2 bases at V and 2 bases at J; junction bases unmatched: 27. The CDR3 totals 22 residues. CDR1 and CDR2 from the germline V gene are TVYSNPD and GDNSRS (reference sequence). Written as DNA, the CDR3 is TGTGCCTTTTGCCCGGGCTTCCTACAGTACTGGGGGATACCGGATCGTACCGATAAACTCATCTTT. This gives the protein CAFCPGFLQYWGIPDRTDKLIF.

This clone has a handful of counts. This likely reflects a read error, since a far larger clone is one base away. The same CDR3 is also encoded by other DNA sequences in this sample. The chain recombines TRDV1 with TRDJ1, with no clear D. Germline CDR1 TSWWSYY, CDR2 QGS. The CDR3 length is 19 residues. Trimming took 0 bases from V and 0 from J, leaving 20 bases between them. CDR3 in amino acids: CALGELDGTLTVYTDKLIF. The DNA of the CDR3 is TGTGCTCTTGGGGAACTGGACGGTACGCTAACTGTGTACACCGATAAACTCATCTTT.

Notes on this clone: A far larger clone is one base from this, pointing to a likely read error. Other DNA sequences in the sample encode the same CDR3. This chain links TRDV1 with TRDJ1; TRDD3 matches 13 bases. The J gene is absent in TCRdb and was assigned here via DNA matching to germline. CDR1 is TSWWSYY, CDR2 QGS, per germline. The CDR3 length is 22 residues. The CDR3 DNA reads as TGCGCTCTTGGGGAACTTCCTAACCAAGATAGGTACTGGGGGATACGCGCCGATAAACTCATCTTT. Protein: CALGELPNQDRYWGIRADKLIF.

Regarding this clone: A far larger clone is one base from this, pointing to a likely read error. Additional DNA sequences in this sample encode the identical CDR3. The CDR3 coding sequence is TGTGCTCTTGGGGGACCACAGGGGGTGCCCCGTCTTGGAACCGATAAACTCATCTTT. Amino acid sequence: CALGGPQGVPRLGTDKLIF. The J gene is TRDJ1, the V gene TRDV1, with D perhaps TRDD3 (5 bases). Germline V lookup: CDR1 TSWWSYY, CDR2 QGS. V was pared by 4 bases and J by 2 bases, with 26 bases between. The CDR3 has 19 residues.

Concerning this clone itself: This sequence is one base from a far larger clone and is likely a read error. The identical CDR3 is also encoded by other nucleotide sequences in the sample. The chain carries TRDV1 and TRDJ1, with 9 bases lining up with TRDD3. The CDR3 is made up of 25 amino acids. Trimming took 3 bases from V and 6 from J; bases not matched to a gene: 38. CDR1 TSWWSYY and CDR2 QGS come from the germline V gene. The CDR3 DNA is TGTGCTCTTGGGGAGGCCCTATTCCTACGTTGGGTGCCTGGGGGATCCCGCCTGCGGGGCTATAAACTCATCTTT. Translated, it gives CALGEALFLRWVPGGSRLRGYKLIF.

There are many counts of this clone. The protein TCRdb gives is from a much larger clone and does not agree with this DNA's translation at residue 15, likely a read error; the protein shown here comes from the DNA. Other DNA variants within this sample encode the same CDR3. The V and J genes are TRDV1 and TRDJ1; tentatively, D is TRDD3 (7 bases). This CDR3 has 21 amino acids. CDR1 TSWWSYY and CDR2 QGS come from the germline V gene. The ends were cut back, 4 bases at V and 0 bases at J, with 30 bases in the middle. The CDR3 protein is CALGVSTCPPTGVGHTDKLIF. The CDR3 DNA reads TGTGCTCTTGGGGTCAGCACCTGTCCTCCTACTGGGGTAGGGCACACCGATAAACTCATCTTT.

Details on this clone: This likely traces to a read error, being one base from a far larger clone. The sample carries other DNA sequences with the same CDR3. The chain links TRDV1 to TRDJ1; D possibly corresponds to TRDD3 (5 bases). Per germline, CDR1 TSWWSYY and CDR2 QGS. There are 21 residues in the CDR3. Trimming took off 2 bases at V and 0 bases at J, with 28 bases between the two ends. In nucleotides, the CDR3 is TGTGCTCTTGGGGAAGTTTCTTACGGGGGGCCGTACTCTCTGTACACCGATAAACTCATCTTT. Its translation: CALGEVSYGGPYSLYTDKLIF.

Ten or more counts support this clone. TCRdb's protein for this DNA is that of a much larger clone and differs from the translation at residue 9, likely a read error; the protein shown is the DNA translation. The chain carries TRDV2 and TRDJ1, with 7 bases that match TRDD3. This CDR3 has 21 residues. Germline CDR1 GEAIGNYY, CDR2 EKD. V shed 0 bases, J shed 14 bases, and the junction held 35 bases outside the gene matches. The CDR3 sequence is CACDTDNWWIRVLPITPPRIF. The CDR3 DNA reads TGTGCCTGTGACACCGACAACTGGTGGATACGCGTCTTACCAATCACACCCCCTCGGATCTTT.

This clone has more than one count but fewer than ten. This could be a read error, since a much larger clone is one nucleotide away. The chain joins TRDV1 to TRDJ1; D is perhaps TRDD3 (5 bases). Since TCRdb gives no J gene, matching the DNA to germline was used here to assign it. CDR3 size: 18 residues. V lost 2 bases to trimming and J lost 3 bases, with 22 bases between them. Germline loops: CDR1 TSWWSYY, CDR2 QGS. This CDR3 reads CALGENGPSFYWSDKLIF. The CDR3 nucleotides are TGTGCTCTTGGGGAAAACGGCCCCTCATTTTACTGGTCCGATAAACTCATCTTT.

The table lists this clone with many counts. TCRdb attributes to this sequence the protein of a much larger clone, which differs from the DNA translation at residue 6; a read error is likely, and the protein displayed is translated from the DNA. This sequence joins TRDV1 and TRDJ1; 7 bases are shared with TRDD3. The ends lost 2 bases at V and 3 bases at J; junction bases unmatched: 6. The CDR3 extends over 15 amino acids. CDR1 is TSWWSYY and CDR2 is QGS in the germline V gene. The CDR3 sequence is CALGEEHGYADKLIF. CDR3 nucleotide sequence: TGTGCTCTTGGGGAAGAGCATGGATACGCCGATAAACTCATCTTT.

With respect to this clone: A far larger clone is just one base off, so this is likely a read error. Other nucleotide sequences from this sample produce the same CDR3. This chain links TRDV2 with TRDJ3, with 13 positions matching TRDD3. This CDR3 has 21 residues. CDR1 GEAIGNYY and CDR2 EKD come from the germline V gene. The CDR3 protein is CACDSVLGDTRSSWDTRQMFF. The CDR3 DNA sequence: TGTGCCTGTGACTCCGTACTGGGGGATACGAGGAGCTCCTGGGACACCCGACAGATGTTCTTC.

Note on this clone: It differs at one base from a far larger clone, so likely a read error. Other nucleotide sequences from this sample produce the same CDR3. V gene TRDV2 combines with J gene TRDJ1, with TRDD3 identical over 10 bases. The ends lost 3 bases at V and 0 bases at J; junction bases unmatched: 33. The length of the CDR3 is 25 residues. Per the germline V gene, CDR1 is GEAIGNYY and CDR2 is EKD. The CDR3 sequence is CACDPIRSSSYSWGILRAYTDKLIF. DNA for the CDR3: TGTGCCTGTGACCCGATCCGTTCAAGTTCCTACTCGTGGGGGATACTAAGAGCGTACACCGATAAACTCATCTTT.

This clone appeared many times. One base away lies a much larger clone, so this may be a sequencing read error. The sample has other DNA sequences that encode this CDR3 too. This rearrangement joins TRDV1 to TRDJ1; D gene ambiguous. Germline V gene data show CDR1 as TSWWSYY and CDR2 as QGS. CDR3 length: 13 amino acids. V lost 2 bases to trimming and J lost 8 bases, with 12 bases between them. The CDR3 region has the DNA TGTGCTCTTGGGGAAGTAATTCACGACAAACTCATCTTT. The encoded protein is CALGEVIHDKLIF.

This clone was picked up many times. The amino acid sequence in TCRdb belongs to a much larger clone and departs from this DNA's translation at residue 8, likely a sequencing read error; the sequence shown is translated from the DNA. This chain links TRDV1 with TRDJ1; D is ambiguous. The J gene is absent in TCRdb and was assigned here via DNA matching to germline. Looked up from germline, CDR1 is TSWWSYY and CDR2 is QGS. Trimming removed 0 bases from V and 0 bases from J, with 20 bases in between. This CDR3 comprises 19 residues. CDR3 residues: CALGELKATTVRYTDKLIF. CDR3 coding DNA: TGTGCTCTTGGGGAACTAAAGGCGACTACTGTTCGGTACACCGATAAACTCATCTTT.